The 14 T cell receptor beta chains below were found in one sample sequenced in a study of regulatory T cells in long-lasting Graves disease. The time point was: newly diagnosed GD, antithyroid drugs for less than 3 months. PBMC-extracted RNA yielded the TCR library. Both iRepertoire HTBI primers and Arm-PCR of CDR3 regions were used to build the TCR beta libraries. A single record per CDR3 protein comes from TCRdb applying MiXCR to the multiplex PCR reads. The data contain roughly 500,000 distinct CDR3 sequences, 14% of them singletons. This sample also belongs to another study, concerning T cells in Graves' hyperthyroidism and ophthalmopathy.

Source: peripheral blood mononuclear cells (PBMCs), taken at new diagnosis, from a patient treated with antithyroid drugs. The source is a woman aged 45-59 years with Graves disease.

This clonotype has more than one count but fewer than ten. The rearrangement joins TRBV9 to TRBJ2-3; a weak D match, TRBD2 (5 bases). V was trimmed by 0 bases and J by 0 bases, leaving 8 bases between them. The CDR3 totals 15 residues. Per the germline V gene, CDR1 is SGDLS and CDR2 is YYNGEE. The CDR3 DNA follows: TGTGCCAGCAGCGTAGCGTGGACTAGCACAGATACGCAGTATTTT. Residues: CASSVAWTSTDTQYF.

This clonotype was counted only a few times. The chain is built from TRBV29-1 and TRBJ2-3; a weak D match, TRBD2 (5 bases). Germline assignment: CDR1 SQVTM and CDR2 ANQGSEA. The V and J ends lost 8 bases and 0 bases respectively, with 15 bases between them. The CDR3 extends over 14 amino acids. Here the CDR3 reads CSPGAGKSTDTQYF. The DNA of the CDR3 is TGCAGCCCAGGTGCCGGGAAGAGCACAGATACGCAGTATTTT.

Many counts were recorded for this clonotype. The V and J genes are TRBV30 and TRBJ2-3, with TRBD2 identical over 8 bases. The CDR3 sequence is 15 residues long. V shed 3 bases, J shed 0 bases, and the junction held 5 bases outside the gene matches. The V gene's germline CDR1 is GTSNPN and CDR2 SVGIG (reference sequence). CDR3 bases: TGTGCCTGGAGACGTATAGCGGGAAGCACAGATACGCAGTATTTT. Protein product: CAWRRIAGSTDTQYF.

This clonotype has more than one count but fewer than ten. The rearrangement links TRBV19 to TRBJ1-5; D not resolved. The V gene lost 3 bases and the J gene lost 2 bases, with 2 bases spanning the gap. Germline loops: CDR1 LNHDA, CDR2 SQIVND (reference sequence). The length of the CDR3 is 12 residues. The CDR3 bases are TGTGCCAGTAGTATCCGCAATCAGCCCCAGCATTTT. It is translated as CASSIRNQPQHF.

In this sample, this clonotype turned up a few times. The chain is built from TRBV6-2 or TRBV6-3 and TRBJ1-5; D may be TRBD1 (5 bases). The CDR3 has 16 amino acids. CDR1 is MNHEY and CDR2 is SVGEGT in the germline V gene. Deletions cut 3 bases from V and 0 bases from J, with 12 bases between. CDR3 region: CASSYAGPYSNQPQHF. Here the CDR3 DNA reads TGTGCCAGCAGTTATGCGGGACCTTATAGCAATCAGCCCCAGCATTTT.

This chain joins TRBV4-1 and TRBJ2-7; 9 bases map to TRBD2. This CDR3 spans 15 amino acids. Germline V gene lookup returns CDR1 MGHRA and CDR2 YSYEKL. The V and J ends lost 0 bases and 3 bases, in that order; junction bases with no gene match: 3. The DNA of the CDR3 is TGCGCCAGCAGCCAAGATGCTAGCGGGAACTACGAGCAGTACTTC. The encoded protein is CASSQDASGNYEQYF.

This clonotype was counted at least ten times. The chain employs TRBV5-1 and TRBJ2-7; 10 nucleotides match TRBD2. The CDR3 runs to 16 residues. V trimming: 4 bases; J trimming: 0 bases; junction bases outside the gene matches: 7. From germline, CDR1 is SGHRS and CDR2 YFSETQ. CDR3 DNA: TGCGCCAGCAGCCCGAGGACTAGCGGCCTCTCCTACGAGCAGTACTTC. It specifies CASSPRTSGLSYEQYF.

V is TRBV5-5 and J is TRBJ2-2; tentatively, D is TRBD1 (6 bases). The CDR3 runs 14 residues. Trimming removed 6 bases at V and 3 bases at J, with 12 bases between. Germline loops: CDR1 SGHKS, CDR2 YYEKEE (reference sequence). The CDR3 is CASTPDSYTGELFF. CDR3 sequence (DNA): TGTGCCAGCACCCCGGACAGTTACACCGGGGAGCTGTTTTTT.

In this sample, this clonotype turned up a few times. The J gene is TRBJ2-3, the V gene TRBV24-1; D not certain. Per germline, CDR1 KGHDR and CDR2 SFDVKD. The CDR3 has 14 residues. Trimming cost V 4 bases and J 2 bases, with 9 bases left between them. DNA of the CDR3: TGTGCCACCAGTGAATCGACATTCACAGATACGCAGTATTTT. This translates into CATSESTFTDTQYF.

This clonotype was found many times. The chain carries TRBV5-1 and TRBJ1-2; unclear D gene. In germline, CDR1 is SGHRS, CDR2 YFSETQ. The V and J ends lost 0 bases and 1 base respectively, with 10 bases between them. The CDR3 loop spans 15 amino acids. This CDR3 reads CASSLDSPGNYGYTF. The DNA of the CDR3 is TGCGCCAGCAGCTTGGATTCCCCGGGTAACTATGGCTACACCTTC.

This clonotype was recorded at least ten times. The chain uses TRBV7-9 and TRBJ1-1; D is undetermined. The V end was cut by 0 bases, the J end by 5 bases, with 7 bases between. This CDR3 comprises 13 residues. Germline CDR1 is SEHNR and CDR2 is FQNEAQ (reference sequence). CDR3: CASSLALVTEAFF. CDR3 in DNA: TGTGCCAGCAGCTTAGCGCTTGTGACTGAAGCTTTCTTT.

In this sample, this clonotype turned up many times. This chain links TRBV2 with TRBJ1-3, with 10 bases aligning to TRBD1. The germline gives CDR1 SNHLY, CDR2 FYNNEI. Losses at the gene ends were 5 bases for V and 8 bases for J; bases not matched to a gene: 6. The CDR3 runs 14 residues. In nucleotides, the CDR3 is TGTGCCAGCAGTAGGGACAGGGGCAGAGACACCATATATTTT. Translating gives CASSRDRGRDTIYF.

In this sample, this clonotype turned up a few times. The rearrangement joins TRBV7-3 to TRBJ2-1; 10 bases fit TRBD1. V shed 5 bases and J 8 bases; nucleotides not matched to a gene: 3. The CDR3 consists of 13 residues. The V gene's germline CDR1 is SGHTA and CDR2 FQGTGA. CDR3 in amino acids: CASSIGTGDEQFF. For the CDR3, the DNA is TGTGCCAGCAGCATCGGGACAGGGGATGAGCAGTTCTTC.

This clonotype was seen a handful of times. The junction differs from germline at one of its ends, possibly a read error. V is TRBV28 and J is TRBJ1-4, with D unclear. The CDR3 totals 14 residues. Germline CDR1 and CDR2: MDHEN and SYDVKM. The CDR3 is CATSQGGEFEKLFF. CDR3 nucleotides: TGTGCCACCAGTCAAGGCGGTGAATTCGAAAAACTGTTTTTT.